This T cell receptor (beta chain) was sequenced during a study of cytomegalovirus exposure and HLA in healthy donors. Study details: The Caucasian-associated ancestry cluster contained about 80% of the 398 genotyped donors. Study-wide results and caveats: An analysis that came later showed most CMV-associated TCR beta chains appearing HLA-restricted. A later analysis linked 15,000 to 20,000 TCR beta sequences to HLA alleles at 0.05 false discovery rate. Per a prior analysis, the majority of TCR beta V segments were productive roughly 87% or roughly 30% of the time.

PCR involved 60 Vbeta and 13 Jbeta primers. The protocol was immunoSEQ multiplex PCR, while the TCRdb copy is restricted to in-frame clones and leaves out a portion. The sample holds tens of thousands of clones. About this clone: Its matching antigen is unknown.

Germline V gene lookup returns CDR1 MGHDK and CDR2 SYGVNS. V lost 6 bases and J 1 base, leaving 12 bases between the germline ends. The CDR3 totals 14 residues. The chain employs TRBV25-1 and TRBJ1-1; tentative D call: TRBD1 (6 bases). The sequence derives from a boy younger than 18 in good health and CMV-seronegative. Source material: PBMCs. The CDR3 loop is CASSLTGQNTEAFF. The CDR3, as DNA: TGTGCCAGCAGCCTGACGGGACAGAACACTGAAGCTTTCTTT.